The TCR beta chain under discussion was sequenced for a study of control samples from healthy donors and cancer patients (dated by TCRdb to about 2020). Its CDR3 holds 17 amino acids, cysteine through phenylalanine. Only the CDR3 region is kept as DNA, spanning 51 bases read in frame from base 1. V sheds 0 bases and J sheds 1 base, leaving 14 bases between their ends. From the germline V gene, CDR1 is SGHAT and CDR2 is FQNNGV. Library creation used the immunoSEQ multiplex PCR assay. TCRdb obtained this table from immuneACCESS and retained in-frame rearrangements with V and J assigned. These tables miss some clones; where compared with another copy, unresolved V genes account for less than half of the shortfall, and the remainder is unexplained. This sample holds some 120,000 clones; around 90% were observed only once. Roughly 2.7% of the sample rests with the top ten. Comments on this clone: Its antigen is unknown. Base quality data are lacking; no much larger clone is found one base away.

The sequence is built from TRBV11-2 and TRBJ2-3, with a tentative D gene TRBD2 over 6 matching bases. The sequence was obtained from a man between 18 and 35 years old in good health. The sample taken for sequencing was blood. The CDR3 is CASSLDSPGAGTDTQYF. The DNA is TGTGCCAGCAGCTTAGATAGTCCGGGAGCCGGCACAGATACGCAGTATTTT.